Listed here is a single TCR beta chain. This CDR3 spans 11 amino acids. Germline loops: CDR1 MDHEN, CDR2 SYDVKM. V gave up 5 bases and J gave up 7 bases, with 6 bases separating them. TCRdb's table, derived via immunoSEQ multiplex PCR, lists solely in-frame clones and lacks some. The data contain about 140,000 clones, more than 70% of them seen just once; the ten biggest clones take up 10%. This record comes from a study of blood T cell repertoires in COVID-19. As for the study in general: The study drew acute and convalescent COVID-19 samples from the United States, Italy and Spain.

The material sequenced was peripheral blood. The chain couples TRBV28 to TRBJ2-1; no clear D gene. The receptor's source is a man aged 45 to 65 with active or convalescent COVID-19. This CDR3 is CASSPLNEQFF. The CDR3 DNA reads TGTGCCAGCAGTCCCCTGAATGAGCAGTTCTTC.